This TCR beta chain was observed in a study of OX40 agonist ivuxolimab in advanced cancers. Study as a whole: Previous treatment with anti-PD-1, anti-PD-L1 or anti-CTLA-4 therapy was allowed; roughly 40% had received some.

The V gene's germline CDR1 is SEHNR and CDR2 FQNEAQ (reference sequence). J was trimmed by 5 bases and V by 5 bases; bases with no gene match: 4. This CDR3 is 14 amino acids long. The repertoire was sequenced with immunoSEQ multiplex PCR; TCRdb's copy has only in-frame clones and lacks some. The sample lists roughly 86,000 clones, 80% to 90% occurring once. This sequence originates from an adult with an advanced solid tumor such as melanoma, head and neck, liver or kidney cancer. The sequencing here drew on CD4+ or CD8+ T cells sorted from blood, taken in a trial of the OX40 agonist ivuxolimab. The J gene is TRBJ1-4, the V gene TRBV7-9; 8 bases line up with TRBD1. CDR3 amino acids: CASSARTGNEKLFF. In DNA, the CDR3 is TGTGCCAGCAGCGCCCGGACAGGGAATGAAAAACTGTTTTTT. Using reference TRBV7-9 and TRBJ1-4 for the parts outside the CDR3, the full variable domain is DTGVSQNPRHKITKRGQNVTFRCDPISEHNRLYWYRQTLGQGPEFLTYFQNEAQLEKSRLLSDRFSAERPKGSFSTLEIQRTEQGDSAMYLCASSARTGNEKLFFGSGTQLSVL.